This entry is about one T cell receptor (beta chain). The method was immunoSEQ multiplex PCR; TCRdb's version includes in-frame clones alone and lacks a portion of them. This table holds 50,000 or so clones, roughly nine tenths found once. The entry originates in a study of Tregs in tolerant kidney transplant recipients. Recipients received nonmyeloablative bone marrow transplants from related graft donors, with transient mixed chimerism. The source material was CD8+ T cells from blood (PBMCs), sampled 24 months after the transplant. This sequence originates from a human patient who received a combined kidney and bone marrow transplant. The T cells may come from the graft donor.

The DNA of the CDR3 is TGTGCCAGCAGCCCGACTAGCGGGAGAACTAATGAGCAGTACTTC. This translates into CASSPTSGRTNEQYF. The chain has TRBV2 and TRBJ2-7; TRBD2 agrees at 12 bases. Losses at the gene ends were 6 bases for V and 7 bases for J; bases not matched to a gene: 10. CDR1 is SNHLY, CDR2 FYNNEI, per germline. The length of the CDR3 is 15 residues.